Listed below are T cell receptor beta chains from one sample, sequenced in a study of T cell responses to AZD1222 COVID-19 vaccine. The protocol was immunoSEQ multiplex PCR, while the TCRdb copy is restricted to in-frame clones and leaves out a portion. Of about 110,000 clones listed, 87% are singletons. The sample here was peripheral blood, taken on day 0 of AZD1222 vaccination. The receptor source for this set is an adult in good health. Each CDR3 is given with its conserved first and last residue. The D gene is left open where the match is weak. Clone size appears in some rows only: once, few, many, or a class for an expanded clone.

D gene	clone size	J gene	V gene	CDR3 protein	CDR3 DNA
.	.	TRBJ1-2	TRBV6-1	CASSEGGPNYGYTF	TGTGCCAGCAGTGAAGGAGGGCCGAACTATGGCTACACCTTC
TRBD2	.	TRBJ2-2	TRBV4-2	CASSQDWGLADPGELFF	TGTGCCAGCAGCCAAGATTGGGGACTAGCGGATCCCGGGGAGCTGTTTTTT
TRBD1	.	TRBJ2-7	TRBV28	CASSLWTGDYEQYF	TGTGCCAGCAGTCTATGGACAGGGGACTACGAGCAGTACTTC
TRBD1	.	TRBJ2-1	TRBV19	CASSMAGAGTGHYNEQFF	TGTGCCAGTAGTATGGCAGGAGCTGGGACAGGGCACTACAATGAGCAGTTCTTC
.	.	TRBJ1-2	TRBV13	CASTLGAGQPNYGYTF	TGTGCCAGCACCCTAGGCGCAGGGCAGCCGAACTATGGCTACACCTTC
.	.	TRBJ2-3	TRBV5-1	CASSFGQGGANTQYF	TGCGCCAGCAGCTTTGGGCAGGGGGGAGCTAATACGCAGTATTTT
.	.	TRBJ1-3	TRBV2	CASITGLSSGNTIYF	TGTGCCAGCATTACGGGGTTAAGCTCTGGAAACACCATATATTTT
TRBD1	.	TRBJ1-1	TRBV5-4	CASSSGQMNTEAFF	TGTGCCAGCAGCTCGGGACAGATGAACACTGAAGCTTTCTTT
TRBD2	.	TRBJ2-1	TRBV7-8	CASSFDPGGSYNEQFF	TGTGCCAGCAGCTTCGACCCGGGGGGTTCCTACAATGAGCAGTTCTTC
.	.	TRBJ1-1	TRBV5-6	CASSPRGQGFTEAFF	TGTGCCAGCAGCCCCCGAGGCCAGGGTTTCACTGAAGCTTTCTTT
.	.	TRBJ2-7	TRBV14	CASSQDPDSSYEQYF	TGTGCCAGCAGCCAAGATCCGGACAGCTCCTACGAGCAGTACTTC
.	.	TRBJ2-7	TRBV3-1/TRBV3-2	CASSPRSGGVGEQYF	TGTGCCAGCAGCCCCAGATCGGGCGGGGTGGGAGAGCAGTACTTC
.	.	TRBJ1-4	TRBV7-2	CASSPRATNEKLFF	TGTGCCAGCAGCCCCCGGGCAACTAATGAAAAACTGTTTTTT
.	.	TRBJ1-4	TRBV6-5	CASSRTGPTNEKLFF	TGTGCCAGCAGCCGAACAGGGCCTACTAATGAAAAACTGTTTTTT
TRBD2	few	TRBJ2-7	TRBV11-2	CASSAGGSYEQYF	TGTGCCAGCAGCGCCGGGGGGTCCTACGAGCAGTACTTC
TRBD1	.	TRBJ1-2	TRBV30	CAWTGQGVYYGYTF	TGTGCCTGGACCGGACAGGGTGTCTACTATGGCTACACCTTC
.	medium-sized	TRBJ2-2	TRBV7-9	CASSFYSTGELFF	TGTGCCAGCAGCTTTTATTCCACCGGGGAGCTGTTTTTT
.	.	TRBJ1-3	TRBV28	CASSSSLPGNTIYF	TGTGCCAGCAGTAGCAGTTTACCTGGAAACACCATATATTTT
TRBD2	once	TRBJ2-1	TRBV24-1	CATSDEASGRVEEQFF	TGTGCCACCAGTGATGAGGCTAGCGGGAGGGTTGAGGAGCAGTTCTTC
.	.	TRBJ2-7	TRBV11-2	CASSLGQGGHYEQYF	TGTGCCAGCAGCTTAGGACAGGGAGGACACTACGAGCAGTACTTC
.	.	TRBJ1-2	TRBV27	CASTTGPANYGYTF	TGTGCCAGCACTACGGGGCCAGCTAACTATGGCTACACCTTC
TRBD2	once	TRBJ2-5	TRBV18	CASSPPGLFKETQYF	TGTGCCAGCTCTCCCCCGGGACTATTCAAAGAGACCCAGTACTTC
.	.	TRBJ2-3	TRBV7-2	CASSLWAGGGADTQYF	TGTGCCAGCAGCTTATGGGCGGGTGGGGGAGCAGATACGCAGTATTTT
.	.	TRBJ1-3	TRBV4-3	CASSQAERTAGNTIYF	TGCGCCAGCAGCCAAGCGGAGAGGACCGCTGGAAACACCATATATTTT
.	.	TRBJ1-4	TRBV7-9	CASSRSGIGEKLFF	TGTGCCAGCAGCCGGTCGGGGATAGGTGAAAAACTGTTTTTT
.	.	TRBJ2-7	TRBV20-1	CSAIRDYEQYF	TGCAGTGCTATCAGGGACTACGAGCAGTACTTC
TRBD1	.	TRBJ2-5	TRBV7-2	CASSSHRGLGETQYF	TGTGCCAGCAGCTCTCACAGGGGGCTAGGAGAGACCCAGTACTTC
TRBD2	.	TRBJ2-1	TRBV18	CASSPTSGGYYNEQFF	TGTGCCAGCTCACCGACCAGCGGGGGGTACTACAATGAGCAGTTCTTC